This T cell receptor beta chain was captured by sequencing in a study of identifying expanded T cells in peripheral blood. Overall study findings and caveats: Technical replicates showed roughly 1.2 changed clones; roughly two weeks 15 to 20; four weeks 19. Clone count variance between approximately two-week samples rose with total template count.

This table comes from immunoSEQ multiplex PCR, and its TCRdb copy is limited to in-frame clones, with some not included. The sample has approximately 130,000 clones; about 86% are singletons. Points on this clone: Its specificity is not known.

Healthy donors had no documented immune events, such as infections, while sampled. The CDR3 runs to 16 residues. V dropped 11 bases and J dropped 0 bases, with 20 bases sitting between them. Germline loops: CDR1 MNHEY, CDR2 SMNVEV (reference sequence). Sequenced material: blood. This chain joins TRBV27 and TRBJ2-1; D perhaps matches TRBD2 (6 bases). This receptor was taken from a person aged 18 to 70 in good health. This CDR3 is CACTPNRDSSYNEQFF. The DNA for the CDR3 is TGTGCCTGCACCCCGAACCGGGACTCCTCCTACAATGAGCAGTTCTTC.